Following are 3 T cell receptor beta chains from one sample sequenced in a study of blood T cell repertoires in COVID-19. TCRdb's table, derived via immunoSEQ multiplex PCR, lists solely in-frame clones and lacks some. Among about 260,000 clones listed, over 75% were seen once. The sample was peripheral blood. These receptors were taken from a woman between 45 and 60 years old with acute or convalescent COVID-19.

The chain combines TRBV12-3 or TRBV12-4 with TRBJ1-5, with 9 bases lining up with TRBD1. Trimming cost V 6 bases and J 5 bases; bases outside gene matches: 2. The CDR3 has 13 residues. CDR3 region: CASRGTGYQPQHF. The CDR3 DNA reads as TGTGCCAGCAGGGGGACAGGGTATCAGCCCCAGCATTTT.

As DNA, the CDR3 is TGTGCCAGCAGTGCGACTATAGCGGGAGTCAATGAGCAGTTCTTC. Its translation: CASSATIAGVNEQFF. The rearrangement uses TRBV6-2 or TRBV6-3 and TRBJ2-1; TRBD2 agrees at 9 bases. This CDR3 is 15 amino acids long. V lost 5 bases and J lost 6; bases outside the gene matches: 8. Looked up from germline, CDR1 is MNHEY and CDR2 is SVGEGT.

Of note for this clone: Other DNA sequences in the sample encode the same CDR3. The genes are TRBV18 and TRBJ2-3, with 8 bases fitting TRBD2. Germline V lookup: CDR1 KGHSH, CDR2 LQKENI. Unmatched junction bases numbered 2, after V lost 3 bases and J lost 0 bases. The CDR3 runs 15 residues. In DNA form, the CDR3 reads TGTGCCAGCTCACCGCCTAGCGGGAGCACAGATACGCAGTATTTT. This sequence encodes CASSPPSGSTDTQYF.